These 20 T cell receptor beta chains were all obtained from the same sample, sequenced in a study of Graves' ophthalmopathy and Graves' hyperthyroidism. Amplified material comprised TCR beta CDR3 regions derived from RNA transcripts. An initial RT-PCR round employing HTBI primers preceded a second-round multiplex PCR. TCRdb processed the multiplex PCR reads anew with MiXCR; each CDR3 protein has one entry. The sample has 650,000 to 900,000 distinct CDR3 sequences; 40% are singletons. Sequenced: peripheral blood. Receptors originate from an adult man with Graves' ophthalmopathy.

This clonotype appeared a few times. The rearrangement uses TRBV6-5 and TRBJ1-1; tentative D call: TRBD1 (6 bases). Trimming removed 7 bases from V and 8 bases from J, with 14 bases in between. There are 12 residues in the CDR3. From germline, CDR1 is MNHEY and CDR2 SVGAGI. This chain's CDR3 is CASTADGQEAFF. CDR3 nucleotides: TGTGCCAGCACCGCGGACGGACAGGAAGCTTTCTTT.

The chain uses TRBV2 and TRBJ2-7; 10 bases map to TRBD1. Per the germline V gene, CDR1 is SNHLY and CDR2 is FYNNEI. The CDR3 is 14 amino acids. J was trimmed by 6 bases and V by 7 bases; bases with no gene match: 9. The CDR3 reads CASTLTGGQGEQYF. DNA of the CDR3: TGTGCCAGCACCTTGACAGGGGGCCAGGGCGAGCAGTACTTC.

The chain uses TRBV10-3 and TRBJ1-4, with 8 bases identical to TRBD1. Germline CDR1 ENHRY, CDR2 SYGVKD. The CDR3 consists of 15 residues. V gave up 10 bases and J gave up 7 bases; unmatched junction bases: 14. This chain's CDR3 is CASSTRTGPVEKLFF. CDR3 nucleotides: TGTGCCAGCTCAACAAGGACAGGGCCTGTTGAAAAACTGTTTTTT.

V gene TRBV7-6 combines with J gene TRBJ2-7, with TRBD1 as a possible D gene (6 bases). Trimming pared 6 bases from V and 3 bases from J, leaving 15 bases between. Germline assignment: CDR1 SGHVS and CDR2 FNYEAQ. This CDR3 is built from 14 residues. CDR3 residues: CASSFKAGVYEQYF. For the CDR3, the DNA is TGTGCCAGCAGTTTTAAGGCAGGGGTCTACGAGCAGTACTTC.

This clonotype was seen only a few times. A read error may be the cause here, since a much bigger clone is one base away. The chain recombines TRBV25-1 with TRBJ2-2; D uncertain. Trimming pared 6 bases from V and 6 bases from J, leaving 11 bases between. Looked up from germline, CDR1 is MGHDK and CDR2 is SYGVNS. The CDR3 covers 13 residues. The CDR3 DNA follows: TGTGCCAGCAGCCAAGATATGGCCGGGGAGCTGTTTTTT. This sequence encodes CASSQDMAGELFF.

This clonotype was observed a handful of times. The V gene is TRBV10-3, the J gene TRBJ2-7; D remains ambiguous. The germline CDR1 and CDR2 sequences are ENHRY and SYGVKD. The V end lost 4 bases, the J end lost 6 bases, and 16 bases lay between the germline ends. The CDR3 is 14 residues long. The CDR3 sequence is CAISGRHSEGEQYF. The CDR3 DNA sequence: TGTGCCATCAGTGGCCGGCACTCGGAAGGCGAGCAGTACTTC.

This clonotype was counted ten times or more. The genes are TRBV10-3 and TRBJ1-2; D is undetermined. Germline V gene sequence: CDR1 ENHRY, CDR2 SYGVKD. V gave up 0 bases and J gave up 3 bases, with 8 bases separating them. The CDR3 is made up of 14 amino acids. CDR3 bases: TGTGCCATCAGTGAGTCGGGCGGAGACTATGGCTACACCTTC. Residues: CAISESGGDYGYTF.

The genes are TRBV6-1 and TRBJ2-5, with 7 bases that match TRBD1. V gave up 6 bases and J gave up 2 bases; unmatched junction bases: 6. The CDR3 runs 14 residues. Germline CDR1 reads MNHNS; CDR2 reads SASEGT. CDR3 nucleotides: TGTGCCAGCAGAAGACAGGGCCATCAAGAGACCCAGTACTTC. Its translation: CASRRQGHQETQYF.

This clonotype showed up many times. The chain is built from TRBV7-9 and TRBJ2-7; D uncertain. The CDR3 has 11 amino acids. V was shortened by 2 bases and J by 7 bases, with 6 bases between the two germline ends. Per the germline V gene, CDR1 is SEHNR and CDR2 is FQNEAQ (reference sequence). The DNA of the CDR3 is TGTGCCAGCAGCTTACTATCGGAGCAGTACTTC. It codes for CASSLLSEQYF. Together with reference TRBV7-9 and TRBJ2-7, the CDR3 gives the full variable domain: DTGVSQNPRHKITKRGQNVTFRCDPISEHNRLYWYRQTLGQGPEFLTYFQNEAQLEKSRLLSDRFSAERPKGSFSTLEIQRTEQGDSAMYLCASSLLSEQYFGPGTRLTVT.

This chain joins TRBV25-1 and TRBJ1-2; 7 bases are a match to TRBD1. Trimming at V came to 6 bases and at J to 7 bases, leaving 11 bases not matched to a gene. This CDR3 has 14 amino acids. Per the germline V gene, CDR1 is MGHDK and CDR2 is SYGVNS. CDR3 DNA sequence: TGTGCCAGCAGACCCAGGGGGGATACCCTTGGCTACACCTTC. Translating gives CASRPRGDTLGYTF.

Details on this clonotype: A read error may be the cause here, since a much bigger clone is one base away. Likely a read error: the CDR3 ends without its conserved phenylalanine or tryptophan. The chain couples TRBV7-2 to TRBJ1-1; 8 nucleotides match TRBD1. CDR3 size: 14 residues. The V segment lost 5 bases and the J segment 1 base; nucleotides outside the gene matches: 3. Germline lookup yields CDR1 SGHTA and CDR2 FQGNSA. CDR3 DNA: TGTGCCAGCAGCGGGGACAGGTGGAACACTGAAGCTTTCCTT. Translation gives CASSGDRWNTEAFL.

Many counts were recorded for this clonotype. The chain carries TRBV7-2 and TRBJ2-7; D unresolved. The length of the CDR3 is 14 residues. V was shortened by 5 bases and J by 2 bases, with 13 bases between the two germline ends. Germline-derived CDR1 and CDR2 are SGHTA and FQGNSA. The CDR3 region is CASSPESGTYEQYF. The DNA of the CDR3 is TGTGCCAGCAGCCCAGAGTCAGGAACCTACGAGCAGTACTTC.

In the case of this clonotype: The CDR3 end shows no conserved phenylalanine or tryptophan, and so a read error is likely. No DNA is shown, since the ends of the CDR3 on it are uncertain; the CDR3 is the one TCRdb lists. This chain joins TRBV7-9 and TRBJ1-6; the D call of TRBD1 is as the table states it, not checked on the DNA. The CDR3 is 10 amino acids in total, end residues counted. Germline loops: CDR1 SEHNR, CDR2 FQNEAQ (reference sequence). The CDR3 loop reads CASSFTGENS.

Ten or more counts support this clonotype. The V and J genes are TRBV19 and TRBJ2-7; D is tentatively TRBD1 or TRBD2 (5 bases each). Germline V gene data show CDR1 as LNHDA and CDR2 as SQIVND (reference sequence). CDR3 size: 14 residues. Trimming took 3 bases from V and 5 from J, leaving 14 bases between them. This chain's CDR3 is CASSIEGRDDEQYF. The CDR3 DNA reads as TGTGCCAGTAGTATCGAGGGACGTGACGACGAGCAGTACTTC.

V usage is TRBV11-1 and J usage is TRBJ2-7, with D perhaps matching TRBD2 (6 bases). The CDR3 extends over 14 amino acids. The germline V gene encodes CDR1 SGHAT and CDR2 FQDESV (reference sequence). The V end lost 3 bases, the J end lost 2 bases, and 11 bases lay between the germline ends. DNA for the CDR3: TGTGCCAGCAGCTTTCCGGGACTGGCCTACGAGCAGTACTTC. This sequence encodes CASSFPGLAYEQYF.

This chain uses TRBV12-3 or TRBV12-4 with TRBJ2-2; D is possibly TRBD1 (6 bases). Trimming took off 2 bases at V and 6 bases at J, with 10 bases between the two ends. The CDR3 extends over 14 amino acids. CDR3 region: CASSLKGVAGELFF. CDR3 nucleotides: TGTGCCAGCAGTTTAAAGGGGGTAGCCGGGGAGCTGTTTTTT.

In its sample, this clonotype was seen many times. The chain is built from TRBV7-2 and TRBJ1-5; TRBD1 might be the D (5 bases). The ends were cut back, 5 bases at V and 6 bases at J, with 23 bases in the middle. The CDR3 has 17 amino acids. From germline, CDR1 is SGHTA and CDR2 FQGNSA. The CDR3 region has the DNA TGTGCCAGCAGCCACGAAGGTCCACGGCAGGGCAGTCAGCCCCAGCATTTT. It translates to CASSHEGPRQGSQPQHF. The full variable domain, rest sourced from reference TRBV7-2 and TRBJ1-5, is GAGVSQSPSNKVTEKGKDVELRCDPISGHTALYWYRQSLGQGLEFLIYFQGNSAPDKSGLPSDRFSAERTGGSVSTLTIQRTQQEDSAVYLCASSHEGPRQGSQPQHFGDGTRLSIL.

The CDR3 bases are TGTGCCAGCAGGGAGACAGGGAGTAGTTCACCCCTCCACTTT. Its translation is CASRETGSSSPLHF. The chain couples TRBV2 to TRBJ1-6; 7 nucleotides match TRBD1. Trimming removed 6 bases from V and 9 bases from J; junction bases left unmatched: 8. Germline values: CDR1 SNHLY, CDR2 FYNNEI. CDR3 length equals 14 residues.

J is TRBJ2-7 and V is TRBV24-1; 7 bases match TRBD1. Unmatched junction bases numbered 6, after V lost 3 bases and J lost 2 bases. The germline V gene has CDR1 KGHDR and CDR2 SFDVKD. There are 15 residues in the CDR3. The CDR3 DNA reads TGTGCCACCAGTGATGTACGGACAGGAACCTACGAGCAGTACTTC. Residues: CATSDVRTGTYEQYF.

The chain combines TRBV24-1 with TRBJ2-2; TRBD1 matches at 12 bases. This CDR3 region has 17 residues. J was trimmed by 7 bases and V by 3 bases; bases with no gene match: 8. In germline, CDR1 is KGHDR, CDR2 SFDVKD. The chain's CDR3 is CATSDPPGQGAGGELFF. The CDR3 bases are TGTGCCACCAGTGATCCGCCGGGACAGGGGGCTGGCGGGGAGCTGTTTTTT.